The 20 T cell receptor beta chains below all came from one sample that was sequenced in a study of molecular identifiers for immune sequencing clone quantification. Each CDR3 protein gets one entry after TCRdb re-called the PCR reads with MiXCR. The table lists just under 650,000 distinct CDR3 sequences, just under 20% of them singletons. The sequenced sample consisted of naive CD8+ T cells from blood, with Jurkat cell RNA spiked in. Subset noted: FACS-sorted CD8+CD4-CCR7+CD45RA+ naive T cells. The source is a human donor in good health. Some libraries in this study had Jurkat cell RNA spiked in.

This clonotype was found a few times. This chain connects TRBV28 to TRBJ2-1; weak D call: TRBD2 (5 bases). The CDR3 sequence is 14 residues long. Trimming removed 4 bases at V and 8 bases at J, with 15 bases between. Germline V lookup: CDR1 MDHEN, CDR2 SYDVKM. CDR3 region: CASSSRASVYEQFF. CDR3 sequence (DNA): TGTGCCAGCAGTTCGAGGGCATCGGTCTATGAGCAGTTCTTC. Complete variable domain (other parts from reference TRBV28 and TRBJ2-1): DVKVTQSSRYLVKRTGEKVFLECVQDMDHENMFWYRQDPGLGLRLIYFSYDVKMKEKGDIPEGYSVSREKKERFSLILESASTNQTSMYLCASSSRASVYEQFFGPGTRLTVL.

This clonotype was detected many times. CDR3 nucleotide sequence: TGTGCCAGCAGCTCCGGAAATTCACCCCTCCACTTT. Protein product: CASSSGNSPLHF. This chain links TRBV7-9 with TRBJ1-6; D unclear. Trimming left V 4 bases short and J 7 bases short, with 5 bases between. Germline CDR1 is SEHNR and CDR2 is FQNEAQ (reference sequence). This CDR3 contains 12 residues.

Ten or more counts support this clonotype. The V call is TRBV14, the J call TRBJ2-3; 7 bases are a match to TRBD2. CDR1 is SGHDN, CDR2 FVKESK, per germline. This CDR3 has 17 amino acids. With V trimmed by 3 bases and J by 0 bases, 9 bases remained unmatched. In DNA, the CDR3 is TGTGCCAGCAGCCATCTCTTTCGGGAGGCGAGCACAGATACGCAGTATTTT. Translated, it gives CASSHLFREASTDTQYF.

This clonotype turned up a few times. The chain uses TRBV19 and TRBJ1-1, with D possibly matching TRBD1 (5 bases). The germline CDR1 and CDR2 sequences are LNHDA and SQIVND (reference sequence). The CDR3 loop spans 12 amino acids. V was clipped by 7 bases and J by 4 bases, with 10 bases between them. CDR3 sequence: CASKSGSTEAFF. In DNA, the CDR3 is TGTGCCAGTAAATCAGGGAGCACTGAAGCTTTCTTT.

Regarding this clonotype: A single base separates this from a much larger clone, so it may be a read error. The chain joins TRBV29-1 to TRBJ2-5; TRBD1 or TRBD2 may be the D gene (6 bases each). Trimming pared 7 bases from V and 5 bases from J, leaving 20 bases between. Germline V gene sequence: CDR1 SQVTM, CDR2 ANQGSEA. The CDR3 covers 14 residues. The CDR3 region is CSAVSAGGGETQYF. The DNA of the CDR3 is TGCAGCGCTGTCAGCGCAGGAGGGGGGGAGACCCAGTACTTC.

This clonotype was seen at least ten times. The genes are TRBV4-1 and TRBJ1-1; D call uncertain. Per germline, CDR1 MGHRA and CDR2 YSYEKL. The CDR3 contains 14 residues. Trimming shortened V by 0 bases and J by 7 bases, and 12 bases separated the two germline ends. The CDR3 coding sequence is TGCGCCAGCAGCCAAGATGTGAGAGTCTTTGAAGCTTTCTTT. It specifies CASSQDVRVFEAFF.

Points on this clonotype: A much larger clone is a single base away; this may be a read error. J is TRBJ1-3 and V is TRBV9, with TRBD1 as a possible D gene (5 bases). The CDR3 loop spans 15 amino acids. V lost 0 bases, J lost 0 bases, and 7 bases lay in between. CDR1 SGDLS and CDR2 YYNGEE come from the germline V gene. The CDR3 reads CASSVGGTSGNTIYF. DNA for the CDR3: TGTGCCAGCAGCGTAGGGGGGACCTCTGGAAACACCATATATTTT.

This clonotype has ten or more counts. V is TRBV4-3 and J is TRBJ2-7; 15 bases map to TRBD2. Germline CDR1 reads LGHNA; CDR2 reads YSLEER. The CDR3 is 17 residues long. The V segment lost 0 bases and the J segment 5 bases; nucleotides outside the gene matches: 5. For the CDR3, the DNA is TGCGCCAGCAGCCAAGATTTCGGACTAGCGGGAGGGGACGAGCAGTACTTC. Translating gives CASSQDFGLAGGDEQYF.

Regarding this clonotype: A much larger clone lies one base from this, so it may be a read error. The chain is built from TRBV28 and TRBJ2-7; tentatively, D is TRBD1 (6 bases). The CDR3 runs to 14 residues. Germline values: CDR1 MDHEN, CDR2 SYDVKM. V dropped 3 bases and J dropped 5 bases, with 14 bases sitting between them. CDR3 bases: TGTGCCAGCAGTTTTAGGGGGAGAACCCACGAGCAGTACTTC. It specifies CASSFRGRTHEQYF.

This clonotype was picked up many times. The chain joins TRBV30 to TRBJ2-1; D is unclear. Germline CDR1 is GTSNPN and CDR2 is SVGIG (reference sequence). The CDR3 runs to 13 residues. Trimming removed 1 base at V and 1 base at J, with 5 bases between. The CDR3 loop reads CAWSASSYNEQFF. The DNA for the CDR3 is TGTGCCTGGAGTGCGAGTTCCTACAATGAGCAGTTCTTC.

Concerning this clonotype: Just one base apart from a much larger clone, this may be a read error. The chain's CDR3 is CASSSPDGVNEQYF. The CDR3 region has the DNA TGTGCCAGCAGTTCCCCCGACGGGGTTAACGAGCAGTACTTC. The rearrangement uses TRBV6-2 or TRBV6-3 and TRBJ2-7, with TRBD2 as a possible D gene (5 bases). Germline lookup yields CDR1 MNHEY and CDR2 SVGEGT. Trimming shortened V by 4 bases and J by 5 bases, and 15 bases separated the two germline ends. The CDR3 sequence is 14 residues long.

The CDR3 DNA follows: TGTGCCTGCAGCTTGTTGGGCGGGGAGCTGTTTTTT. The encoded protein is CACSLLGGELFF. The gene calls are TRBV5-3 and TRBJ2-2; the D is unclear. TRBV5-3 is marked as an open reading frame, function uncertain. Trimming shortened V by 10 bases and J by 7 bases, and 14 bases separated the two germline ends. This CDR3 region has 12 residues.

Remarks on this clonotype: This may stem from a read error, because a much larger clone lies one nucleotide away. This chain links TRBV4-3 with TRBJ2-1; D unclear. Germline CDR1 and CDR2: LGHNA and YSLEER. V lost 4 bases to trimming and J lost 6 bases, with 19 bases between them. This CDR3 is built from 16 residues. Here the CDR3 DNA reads TGCGCCAGCAGCCTAGACATGGCCCCTACCCTCAATGAGCAGTTCTTC. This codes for CASSLDMAPTLNEQFF.

The CDR3 loop is CASSSGGGLGGTEAFF. As DNA, the CDR3 is TGTGCCAGCAGCTCAGGGGGGGGCTTAGGGGGCACTGAAGCTTTCTTT. The rearrangement uses TRBV7-6 and TRBJ1-1; 7 nucleotides match TRBD1. V lost 4 bases, J lost 4 bases, and 12 bases stayed unmatched. This CDR3 comprises 16 residues. Per germline, CDR1 SGHVS and CDR2 FNYEAQ.

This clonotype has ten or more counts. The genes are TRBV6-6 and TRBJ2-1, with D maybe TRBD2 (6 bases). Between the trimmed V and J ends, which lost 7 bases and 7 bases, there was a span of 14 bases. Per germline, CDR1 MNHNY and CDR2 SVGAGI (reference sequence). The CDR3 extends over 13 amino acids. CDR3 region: CASTTVGGNEQFF. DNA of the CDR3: TGTGCCAGCACCACCGTCGGGGGAAATGAGCAGTTCTTC.

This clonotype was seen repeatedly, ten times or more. The CDR3 nucleotides read TGTGCCAGACTCGCCGGGACAGGGAATTGTCCTAAGGGTCAGCCCCAGCATTTT. The encoded protein is CARLAGTGNCPKGQPQHF. The V gene is TRBV19, the J gene TRBJ1-5, with 9 bases identical to TRBD1. The CDR3 extends over 18 amino acids. V lost 9 bases, J lost 6 bases, and 21 bases stayed unmatched. Germline V gene data show CDR1 as LNHDA and CDR2 as SQIVND (reference sequence).

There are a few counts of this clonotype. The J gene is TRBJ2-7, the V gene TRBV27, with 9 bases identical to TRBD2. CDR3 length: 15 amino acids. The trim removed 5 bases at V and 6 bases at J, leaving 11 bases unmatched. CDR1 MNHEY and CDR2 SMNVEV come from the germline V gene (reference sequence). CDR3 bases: TGTGCCAGCAGTCCGGCTAGCGGGATTCTCGGCGAGCAGTACTTC. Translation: CASSPASGILGEQYF.

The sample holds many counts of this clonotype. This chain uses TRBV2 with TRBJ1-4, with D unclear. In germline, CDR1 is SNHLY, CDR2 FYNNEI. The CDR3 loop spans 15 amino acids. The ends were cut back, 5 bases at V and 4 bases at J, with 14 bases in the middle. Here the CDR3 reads CASSLTLKNNEKLFF. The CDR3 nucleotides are TGTGCCAGCAGTTTAACCCTGAAGAATAATGAAAAACTGTTTTTT.

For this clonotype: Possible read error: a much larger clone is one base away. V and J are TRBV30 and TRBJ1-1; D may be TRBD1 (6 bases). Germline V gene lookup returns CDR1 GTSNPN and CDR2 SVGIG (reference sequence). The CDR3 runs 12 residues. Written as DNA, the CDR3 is TGTGCCCTGTCCCCTCAGGGGAATGAAGCTCTCTTT. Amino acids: CALSPQGNEALF.

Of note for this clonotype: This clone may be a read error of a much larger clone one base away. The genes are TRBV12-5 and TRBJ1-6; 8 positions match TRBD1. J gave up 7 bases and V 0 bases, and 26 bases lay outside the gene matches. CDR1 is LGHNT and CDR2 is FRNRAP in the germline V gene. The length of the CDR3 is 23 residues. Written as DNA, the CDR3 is TGTGCTAGTGGTTTGGTCGTAGGCCCGGGTGACAGGGGTGGGGCAAGATTCAATTCACCCCTCCACTTT. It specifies CASGLVVGPGDRGGARFNSPLHF.